The 18 T cell receptor beta chains below were found in one sample sequenced in a study of regulatory T cells in long-lasting Graves disease (dated by TCRdb to about 2021). Preparation of the library involved multiplex PCR. TCRdb records Illumina HiSeq 4000 as the sequencer. To build TCR beta libraries, CDR3 regions were amplified by Arm-PCR using iRepertoire HTBI primers. Using fastp at Q25 and MiXCR, TCRdb reprocessed the public reads and kept productive beta chains. One record per CDR3 amino acid sequence lists the most common genes and DNA. This sample lists about 420,000 distinct CDR3 sequences; 23% were detected once. Jointly, the top ten make up about 26% of the sample. Per the publication, the time point label means: persistent/refractory GD, antithyroid drugs over 5 years with positive TRAb. For both TCR sequencing and RNA sequencing, RNA was extracted from PBMCs in TRIzol. The sequences come from peripheral blood mononuclear cells (PBMCs), collected when the disease was refractory, from a patient treated with antithyroid drugs. These TCRs come from a female donor with Graves disease.

This clonotype was picked up one time. The J gene is TRBJ1-1, the V gene TRBV9, with D hard to call. The CDR3 spans 11 residues. Trimming took off 7 bases at V and 4 bases at J, with 8 bases between the two ends. The germline gives CDR1 SGDLS, CDR2 YYNGEE. The DNA for the CDR3 is TGTGCCAGCGGTGTCGGCACTGAAGCTTTCTTT. Translation: CASGVGTEAFF. The entire variable domain, with the rest obtained from reference TRBV9 and TRBJ1-1, is as follows: DSGVTQTPKHLITATGQRVTLRCSPRSGDLSVYWYQQSLDQGLQFLIQYYNGEERAKGNILERFSAQQFPDLHSELNLSSLELGDSALYFCASGVGTEAFFGQGTRLTVV.

A word on this clonotype: With a much larger clone just one base away, this may be a read error. The CDR3 reads CASSKGRANYNSPLHF. The CDR3 DNA sequence: TGTGCCAGCTCAAAAGGCAGGGCGAACTATAATTCACCCCTCCACTTT. The genes are TRBV18 and TRBJ1-6, with D maybe TRBD1 (5 bases). This CDR3 contains 16 residues. The germline CDR1 and CDR2 sequences are KGHSH and LQKENI. The V gene lost 5 bases and the J gene lost 3 bases, with 14 bases spanning the gap.

This clonotype has a handful of counts. The J gene is TRBJ2-7, the V gene TRBV19; D is unresolved. Germline V gene lookup returns CDR1 LNHDA and CDR2 SQIVND (reference sequence). The CDR3 contains 14 residues. V was shortened by 6 bases and J by 0 bases, with 12 bases between the two germline ends. The CDR3 protein is CASRLIHDSYEQYF. The DNA of the CDR3 is TGTGCCAGTAGACTGATCCACGACTCCTACGAGCAGTACTTC.

The CDR3 spells CATSAFHFQGYEQFF. CDR3 coding DNA: TGTGCCACCAGCGCCTTCCACTTTCAGGGGTATGAGCAGTTCTTC. The rearrangement links TRBV15 to TRBJ2-1; D might be TRBD1 (6 bases). The CDR3 sequence is 15 residues long. Germline V CDR1 and CDR2: LNHNV, YYDKDF (reference sequence). Trimming pared 5 bases from V and 8 bases from J, leaving 19 bases between.

The rearrangement joins TRBV20-1 to TRBJ1-6, with D perhaps matching TRBD1 (5 bases). The ends were cut back, 2 bases at V and 6 bases at J, with 20 bases in the middle. The CDR3 sequence is 17 residues long. CDR1 and CDR2 (germline): DFQATT, SNEGSKA (reference sequence). The CDR3 region has the DNA TGCAGTGCTAGAAAAACCCCAGGCGAAGGGGCTAATTCACCCCTCCACTTT. Amino acids: CSARKTPGEGANSPLHF.

In this sample, this clonotype turned up a few times. The DNA of the CDR3 is TGTGCCTGGAGTGCTCAGTTGGGATTTGAAAAACTGTTTTTT. This encodes CAWSAQLGFEKLFF. V usage is TRBV30 and J usage is TRBJ1-4, with D uncertain. This CDR3 is built from 14 residues. V shed 1 base and J shed 7 bases, with 13 bases lying between them. Per germline, CDR1 GTSNPN and CDR2 SVGIG (reference sequence).

The chain uses TRBV29-1 and TRBJ1-1; D perhaps matches TRBD1 (5 bases). Germline V gene lookup returns CDR1 SQVTM and CDR2 ANQGSEA. There are 15 residues in the CDR3. V lost 3 bases, J lost 4 bases, and 18 bases lay in between. The CDR3 is CSVDRAGLLGTEAFF. The CDR3 region has the DNA TGCAGCGTTGATCGGGCGGGACTCCTGGGCACTGAAGCTTTCTTT.

This clonotype was counted only a few times. A read error is likely, as this CDR3 ends without the conserved phenylalanine or tryptophan. The rearrangement uses TRBV10-3 and TRBJ1-2; a weak D match, TRBD1 (6 bases). This CDR3 is built from 17 residues. From germline, CDR1 is ENHRY and CDR2 SYGVKD. Trimming removed 4 bases from V and 7 bases from J, with 25 bases in between. CDR3: CAISVRGPTGSPRGYTL. As DNA, the CDR3 is TGTGCCATCAGTGTCAGGGGACCAACAGGTTCCCCCCGTGGCTACACCCTC.

The J gene is TRBJ1-2, the V gene TRBV20-1; D is perhaps TRBD1 (6 bases). Between the trimmed V and J ends, which lost 0 bases and 7 bases, there was a span of 12 bases. From germline, CDR1 is DFQATT and CDR2 SNEGSKA (reference sequence). The CDR3 totals 13 residues. This CDR3 is CSARDHRVGGYTF. The CDR3 nucleotides are TGCAGTGCTAGAGATCACAGGGTGGGTGGCTACACCTTC.

This clonotype was recorded a few times. This rearrangement joins TRBV29-1 to TRBJ1-5; 9 bases are a match to TRBD1. The germline V gene encodes CDR1 SQVTM and CDR2 ANQGSEA. There are 15 residues in the CDR3. The V and J ends lost 5 bases and 1 base, in that order; junction bases with no gene match: 6. CDR3: CSVRTGVSSNQPQHF. The CDR3 region has the DNA TGCAGCGTTCGGACAGGGGTATCAAGCAATCAGCCCCAGCATTTT.

This clonotype was counted a few times. This sequence joins TRBV20-1 and TRBJ1-1; D is ambiguous. The germline V gene has CDR1 DFQATT and CDR2 SNEGSKA (reference sequence). The CDR3 consists of 14 residues. Trimming took 0 bases from V and 4 from J, leaving 12 bases between them. The CDR3 loop is CSARDFTRGTEAFF. CDR3 bases: TGCAGTGCTAGAGACTTTACCCGGGGCACTGAAGCTTTCTTT.

The chain is built from TRBV9 and TRBJ1-2; possible D gene TRBD1, 6 bases. CDR3 length equals 14 residues. The V gene lost 3 bases and the J gene lost 4 bases, with 13 bases spanning the gap. Germline CDR1 reads SGDLS; CDR2 reads YYNGEE. CDR3 residues: CASSAQGKGYGYTF. For the CDR3, the DNA is TGTGCCAGCAGCGCGCAGGGGAAAGGCTATGGCTACACCTTC. Filled out from reference TRBV9 and TRBJ1-2, the complete variable domain reads DSGVTQTPKHLITATGQRVTLRCSPRSGDLSVYWYQQSLDQGLQFLIQYYNGEERAKGNILERFSAQQFPDLHSELNLSSLELGDSALYFCASSAQGKGYGYTFGSGTRLTVV.

The rearrangement uses TRBV6-2 or TRBV6-3 and TRBJ1-2, with D uncertain. The CDR3 consists of 17 residues. Germline V gives CDR1 MNHEY, CDR2 SVGEGT. The V end lost 2 bases, the J end lost 3 bases, and 19 bases lay between the germline ends. The CDR3 nucleotides read TGTGCCAGCAGTTACCTCGTGAAAAGGACGGGGTACTATGGCTACACCTTC. Its translation: CASSYLVKRTGYYGYTF.

The V gene is TRBV7-2, the J gene TRBJ2-7; 8 nucleotides align to TRBD1. Germline V gives CDR1 SGHTA, CDR2 FQGNSA. V lost 3 bases, J lost 7 bases, and 8 bases stayed unmatched. This CDR3 contains 14 residues. The CDR3 spells CASSFGQGEGEQYF. The CDR3 DNA reads TGTGCCAGCAGCTTCGGACAGGGTGAAGGTGAGCAGTACTTC.

The CDR3 DNA sequence: TGCAGTGCTAGAGCGCCTACGTCCCCTGGCACAGGGAGAAACATTCAGTACTTC. Protein sequence: CSARAPTSPGTGRNIQYF. The genes are TRBV20-1 and TRBJ2-4; D is possibly TRBD1 (6 bases). The V gene's germline CDR1 is DFQATT and CDR2 SNEGSKA (reference sequence). V was clipped by 1 base and J by 6 bases, with 25 bases between them. The CDR3 loop spans 18 amino acids.

The sample holds a few counts of this clonotype. The chain is built from TRBV18 and TRBJ2-5; 10 bases agree with TRBD2. Germline V gene lookup returns CDR1 KGHSH and CDR2 LQKENI. The CDR3 is 16 amino acids. V lost 1 base, J lost 5 bases, and 7 bases stayed unmatched. CDR3 region: CASSPRASGRGETQYF. The DNA for the CDR3 is TGTGCCAGCTCACCACGAGCTAGCGGGAGAGGGGAGACCCAGTACTTC.

The sample holds a few counts of this clonotype. The V call is TRBV19, the J call TRBJ2-7; 14 bases are a match to TRBD2. CDR3 length: 18 residues. V gave up 4 bases and J gave up 4 bases; unmatched junction bases: 12. CDR1 is LNHDA, CDR2 SQIVND, per germline (reference sequence). CDR3 residues: CASSKLSGLAGEGYEQYF. The DNA for the CDR3 is TGTGCCAGTAGTAAACTGTCGGGACTAGCGGGGGAAGGATACGAGCAGTACTTC.

In this sample, this clonotype turned up many times. The chain couples TRBV12-3 or TRBV12-4 to TRBJ1-1, with D perhaps TRBD1 (5 bases). The CDR3 is 14 residues long. The ends were cut back, 5 bases at V and 7 bases at J, with 17 bases in the middle. The CDR3, as DNA: TGTGCCAGCAGTCTAATGGGGGGAAGAGGTGAAGCTTTCTTT. Its translation is CASSLMGGRGEAFF.